This is a list of T cell receptor beta chains from one sample in a study of identical twins. Using its own MiXCR run on the 5' RACE reads, TCRdb lists one record per CDR3 protein. Here the sample spans approximately 550,000 distinct CDR3 sequences, about 20% being singletons. The same sample was also studied in work on yellow fever vaccine responses in identical twins.

The specimen sequenced was CD4+ T cells sorted from blood. All receptors derive from a woman in her late teens or twenties in good health. Both conserved end residues are part of each CDR3. A D gene is named only where the DNA matches it firmly. Rows give clone size only sometimes, using once, few, many, or a class for an expanded clone.

CDR3 protein	CDR3 DNA	clone size	J gene	V gene	D gene
CAIRQGSGELFF	TGTGCCATCAGACAGGGGTCCGGGGAGCTGTTTTTT	.	TRBJ2-2	TRBV10-3	TRBD1
CASSQEAGGANIQYF	TGTGCCAGCAGCCAAGAAGCGGGGGGAGCAAACATTCAGTACTTC	many	TRBJ2-4	TRBV4-2	TRBD2
CASSYGGGSYNEQFF	TGTGCCAGCAGCTACGGCGGCGGGAGCTACAATGAGCAGTTCTTC	many	TRBJ2-1	TRBV7-9	TRBD2
CASSLGPTGQQILHF	TGTGCCAGCAGTCTCGGTCCAACGGGACAGCAAATCCTCCACTTT	few	TRBJ1-6	TRBV12-3/TRBV12-4	TRBD1
CASSLRQVGGELFF	TGTGCCAGCAGTTTACGGCAGGTTGGCGGGGAGCTGTTTTTT	.	TRBJ2-2	TRBV12-3/TRBV12-4	.
CASSPGRQFTDTQYF	TGCGCCAGCAGTCCGGGACGCCAGTTCACAGATACGCAGTATTTT	.	TRBJ2-3	TRBV5-1	.
CASSLGSSSPDTQYF	TGTGCCAGCAGCTTAGGGTCTAGCTCCCCAGATACGCAGTATTTT	.	TRBJ2-3	TRBV7-8	.
CASSFARGANVLTF	TGTGCCAGCAGTTTCGCGCGTGGGGCCAACGTCCTGACTTTC	few	TRBJ2-6	TRBV12-3/TRBV12-4	.
CASSPVTSRSYEQYF	TGCGCCAGCAGCCCCGTTACAAGTAGATCCTACGAGCAGTACTTC	few	TRBJ2-7	TRBV5-1	.
CASSLRSGLTFNQPQHF	TGTGCCAGCAGTTTACGGTCAGGACTAACATTCAATCAGCCCCAGCATTTT	.	TRBJ1-5	TRBV12-3/TRBV12-4	.
CASSLDRATYNEQFF	TGTGCCAGCAGTTTGGACAGGGCCACCTACAATGAGCAGTTCTTC	few	TRBJ2-1	TRBV7-2	TRBD1
CASSPRLPSTDTQYF	TGTGCCAGCAGTCCCCGACTCCCAAGCACAGATACGCAGTATTTT	.	TRBJ2-3	TRBV12-3/TRBV12-4	.
CASGTRVGADTQYF	TGTGCCAGCGGGACTAGGGTTGGCGCAGATACGCAGTATTTT	.	TRBJ2-3	TRBV6-2/TRBV6-3	TRBD2
CASSQDGAGGPGANVLTF	TGTGCCAGCAGCCAAGATGGAGCGGGGGGCCCTGGGGCCAACGTCCTGACTTTC	.	TRBJ2-6	TRBV3-1	TRBD2
CASRPDPTGGYTF	TGTGCCAGCAGGCCGGACCCAACGGGGGGCTACACCTTC	few	TRBJ1-2	TRBV28	.
CSVHAHNTDTQYF	TGCAGCGTCCACGCCCATAACACAGATACGCAGTATTTT	few	TRBJ2-3	TRBV29-1	.